Given below is one T cell receptor beta chain in context. Its cognate antigen is unknown. A universal primer site was added by template switching, and unique molecular identifiers were carried by the cDNA. TCRdb re-derived calls from the 5' RACE reads in MiXCR, one entry per CDR3 protein. The sample has fewer than 450,000 distinct CDR3 sequences, 8.5% to 10% seen once; the top ten hold roughly 8.9%. This entry belongs to a study of identical twins. Study-wide findings and caveats: Cord blood beta clonotypes present at high abundance carried fewer insertions; no such pattern appeared in memory repertoires. Beta out-of-frame twin sharing showed a weaker excess. Alpha sequences that were out-of-frame and twin-shared showed an excess of low generation probability.

Material: naive T cells sorted from blood. The clonotype comes from a woman in her fifties or sixties in good health.

The CDR3 here is CASSQGQGVGGEQYV. The CDR3 DNA follows: TGTGCCAGCAGCCAAGGACAGGGTGTGGGGGGCGAGCAGTACGTC. The chain has TRBV3-1 and TRBJ2-7; D perhaps matches TRBD1 (7 bases). The V gene lost 1 base and the J gene lost 6 bases, with 16 bases spanning the gap. The CDR3 runs 15 residues. CDR1 LGHDT and CDR2 YNNKEL come from the germline V gene (reference sequence).